This is a list of T cell receptor beta chains from one sample in a study of T cells after yellow fever vaccination. MiXCR was run by TCRdb on the 5' RACE reads, yielding one entry per CDR3 protein. The table lists a few hundred thousand distinct CDR3 sequences, 11% of them singletons. The material was PBMCs, obtained on the day of the first yellow fever vaccination. The receptors here all came from a man between 18 and 35 years old who received the YFV17D yellow fever vaccine. The conserved cysteine and the conserved F or W are not part of the CDR3 here.

J gene: TRBJ2-5
V gene: TRBV5-1
CDR3 protein: ASSSPRQGRWETQY

J gene: TRBJ2-2
V gene: TRBV5-1
CDR3 protein: ASSNSGTPNTGELF

J gene: TRBJ1-1
V gene: TRBV5-1
CDR3 protein: ASSTTSDGGDTEAF

J gene: TRBJ1-1
V gene: TRBV6-5
CDR3 protein: ASSISTELGTEAF

J gene: TRBJ1-4
V gene: TRBV10-3
CDR3 protein: AISGAGGEKLF

J gene: TRBJ2-1
V gene: TRBV12-3/TRBV12-4
CDR3 protein: ASTQTGYGYNEQF

J gene: TRBJ1-4
V gene: TRBV7-6
CDR3 protein: ATETGQLYNEKLF

J gene: TRBJ2-2
V gene: TRBV11-3
CDR3 protein: ASSLGRQLNTGELF

J gene: TRBJ2-7
V gene: TRBV7-9
CDR3 protein: ASSPVGGERTYEQY

J gene: TRBJ2-2
V gene: TRBV12-3/TRBV12-4
CDR3 protein: ASSPRPIGELF

J gene: TRBJ1-4
V gene: TRBV20-1
CDR3 protein: SARRGSREKLF

J gene: TRBJ2-5
V gene: TRBV5-6
CDR3 protein: ASRLWYQETQY

J gene: TRBJ2-2
V gene: TRBV20-1
CDR3 protein: SAKADAVANTGELF

J gene: TRBJ1-1
V gene: TRBV5-1
CDR3 protein: ASSRAADTEAF

J gene: TRBJ1-1
V gene: TRBV7-8
CDR3 protein: ASSLVFGAGGNTEAF

J gene: TRBJ2-3
V gene: TRBV9
CDR3 protein: ASSPQGVSGTDTQY

J gene: TRBJ1-5
V gene: TRBV7-2
CDR3 protein: ASSLPGSYSNQPQH

J gene: TRBJ2-1
V gene: TRBV3-1
CDR3 protein: ASSQAGPKEEQF

J gene: TRBJ2-3
V gene: TRBV20-1
CDR3 protein: SARDPITDTQY

J gene: TRBJ1-5
V gene: TRBV7-8
CDR3 protein: ASSLALWTDSNQPQH

J gene: TRBJ2-5
V gene: TRBV5-6
CDR3 protein: ASSYRYQETQY

J gene: TRBJ2-7
V gene: TRBV20-1
CDR3 protein: SASGLAGVYEQY

J gene: TRBJ1-6
V gene: TRBV6-2/TRBV6-3
CDR3 protein: ASSYSITSGTGENSPLH

J gene: TRBJ2-5
V gene: TRBV2
CDR3 protein: ASQVRDWRETQY

J gene: TRBJ2-2
V gene: TRBV5-1
CDR3 protein: ASSLISGANGELF